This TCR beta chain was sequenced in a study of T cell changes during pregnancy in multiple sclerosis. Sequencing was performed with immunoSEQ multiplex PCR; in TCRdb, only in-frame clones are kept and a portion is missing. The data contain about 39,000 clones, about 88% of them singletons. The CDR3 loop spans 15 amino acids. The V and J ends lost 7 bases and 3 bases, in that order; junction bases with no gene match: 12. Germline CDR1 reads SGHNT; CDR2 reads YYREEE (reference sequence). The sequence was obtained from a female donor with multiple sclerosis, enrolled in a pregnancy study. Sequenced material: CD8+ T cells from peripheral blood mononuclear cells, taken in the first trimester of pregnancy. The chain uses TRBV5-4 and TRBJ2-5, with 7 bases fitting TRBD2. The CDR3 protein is CASANMGGGEETQYF. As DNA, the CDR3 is TGTGCCAGCGCCAACATGGGTGGGGGGGAAGAGACCCAGTACTTC.